Presented here are 22 T cell receptor beta chains from one specimen sequenced in a study of response to subunit inactivated influenza vaccine. TCRdb processed the RT-PCR reads anew with MiXCR; each CDR3 protein has one entry. The top ten hold approximately 2% of the sample, which has roughly 500,000 distinct CDR3 sequences, 25% seen once. Specimen: CD4+ T cells sorted from PBMCs, collected 5 days after vaccination. The origin of the receptors is a man in his fifties who received an inactivated influenza vaccine.

The genes are TRBV5-1 and TRBJ2-5; TRBD1 aligns across 7 bases. V shed 4 bases and J 2 bases; nucleotides not matched to a gene: 8. The CDR3 is made up of 15 amino acids. Per germline, CDR1 SGHRS and CDR2 YFSETQ. In nucleotides, the CDR3 is TGCGCCAGCAGCGGGACAGCTTTAGGTCAAGAGACCCAGTACTTC. Its translation is CASSGTALGQETQYF.

The chain couples TRBV29-1 to TRBJ1-2, with a possible D match to TRBD1 (5 bases). Germline lookup yields CDR1 SQVTM and CDR2 ANQGSEA. This CDR3 is 13 amino acids long. V lost 7 bases, J lost 8 bases, and 20 bases lay in between. CDR3 sequence: CSASGAVGGGYTF. CDR3 bases: TGCAGCGCCTCCGGGGCAGTGGGTGGAGGCTACACCTTC.

CDR3 nucleotide sequence: TGTGCCAGCAGCTCGGACTTTCCTCCCTACGAGCAGTACTTC. Protein sequence: CASSSDFPPYEQYF. This sequence joins TRBV6-2 or TRBV6-3 and TRBJ2-7; a weak D match, TRBD2 (5 bases). Trimming removed 6 bases from V and 2 bases from J, with 14 bases in between. The germline gives CDR1 MNHEY, CDR2 SVGEGT. The CDR3 sequence is 14 residues long.

This clonotype was seen a handful of times. The chain has TRBV20-1 and TRBJ2-7; 9 nucleotides line up with TRBD2. The CDR3 is 15 residues long. Germline assignment: CDR1 DFQATT and CDR2 SNEGSKA (reference sequence). The V gene end was trimmed by 5 bases and the J gene end by 2 bases; junction bases not matched to a gene: 10. The DNA of the CDR3 is TGCAGTGCTGCTACAAGCGGGAGGCCGACCTACGAGCAGTACTTC. Translated: CSAATSGRPTYEQYF.

V usage is TRBV20-1 and J usage is TRBJ2-7; 8 positions match TRBD1. CDR1 is DFQATT, CDR2 SNEGSKA, per germline (reference sequence). This CDR3 is built from 15 residues. Trimming at V came to 2 bases and at J to 0 bases, leaving 6 bases not matched to a gene. The CDR3 loop reads CSARHRDRSSYEQYF. CDR3 in DNA: TGCAGTGCTAGACACCGGGACAGGAGCTCCTACGAGCAGTACTTC.

The chain combines TRBV12-3 or TRBV12-4 with TRBJ1-1; D might be TRBD1 (5 bases). Trimming took off 6 bases at V and 2 bases at J, with 13 bases between the two ends. This CDR3 has 14 residues. The CDR3 loop reads CASRVGTANTEAFF. In DNA form, the CDR3 reads TGTGCCAGCAGGGTCGGGACGGCCAACACTGAAGCTTTCTTT.

The chain recombines TRBV2 with TRBJ1-5; tentatively, D is TRBD1 (5 bases). Trimming took off 5 bases at V and 4 bases at J, with 15 bases between the two ends. Germline assignment: CDR1 SNHLY and CDR2 FYNNEI. The length of the CDR3 is 15 residues. The CDR3, as DNA: TGTGCCAGCAGTACCATGGGACGGGGGAATCAGCCCCAGCATTTT. Amino acid sequence: CASSTMGRGNQPQHF.

This clonotype occurred once. V is TRBV7-9 and J is TRBJ2-7; 9 positions match TRBD1. The CDR3 covers 16 residues. Germline loops: CDR1 SEHNR, CDR2 FQNEAQ (reference sequence). After removal of 2 bases from V and 2 bases from J, the junction contained 7 bases not matched to a gene. CDR3 region: CASSLWRGQGTYEQYF. CDR3 sequence (DNA): TGTGCCAGCAGCTTATGGAGGGGACAGGGCACCTACGAGCAGTACTTC.

This clonotype has a handful of counts. CDR3 in amino acids: CASSLVPPGETQYF. CDR3 nucleotides: TGCGCCAGCAGCTTGGTCCCCCCCGGAGAGACCCAGTACTTC. This sequence joins TRBV5-1 and TRBJ2-5; D is unresolved. CDR1 SGHRS and CDR2 YFSETQ come from the germline V gene. V was clipped by 0 bases and J by 4 bases, with 10 bases between them. The CDR3 extends over 14 amino acids.

This clonotype turned up a few times. The chain combines TRBV10-3 with TRBJ2-7, with TRBD2 identical over 7 bases. V dropped 3 bases and J dropped 4; count of bases not matched to a gene: 3. The CDR3 is made up of 13 amino acids. Per germline, CDR1 ENHRY and CDR2 SYGVKD. The CDR3 DNA reads as TGTGCCATCAGTGACCCGGGGGGATACGAGCAGTACTTC. Encoded protein: CAISDPGGYEQYF.

The J gene is TRBJ2-3, the V gene TRBV4-3, with D maybe TRBD1 (5 bases). Germline loops: CDR1 LGHNA, CDR2 YSLEER. The CDR3 is 16 residues long. Trimming pared 3 bases from V and 7 bases from J, leaving 20 bases between. The CDR3 bases are TGCGCCAGCAGCCAGGGGCTCGGCGCGTCCCAAAATACGCAGTATTTT. Its protein product is CASSQGLGASQNTQYF.

V gene TRBV20-1 combines with J gene TRBJ1-2; D is perhaps TRBD1 (6 bases). In germline, CDR1 is DFQATT, CDR2 SNEGSKA (reference sequence). V lost 5 bases, J lost 2 bases, and 15 bases lay in between. The CDR3 covers 14 residues. The CDR3 protein is CSADSPTGNYGYTF. Here the CDR3 DNA reads TGCAGTGCTGATTCCCCGACAGGAAACTATGGCTACACCTTC.

J is TRBJ2-7 and V is TRBV7-8; D not resolved. The germline V and J ends were trimmed by 5 bases and 0 bases, with 14 bases remaining between them. Germline CDR1 is SGHVS and CDR2 is FQNEAQ. CDR3 length: 15 residues. CDR3 residues: CASSPRRISSYEQYF. DNA for the CDR3: TGTGCCAGCAGCCCCCGGCGTATAAGCTCCTACGAGCAGTACTTC.

A word on this clonotype: Because the CDR3's place on the DNA is in doubt, the DNA is left out and the CDR3 is given as listed by TCRdb. The chain employs TRBV27 and TRBJ2-1; TRBD1 was called by the table and not checked on the DNA. The CDR3 comprises 15 residues, both ends counted. The germline V gene has CDR1 MNHEY and CDR2 SMNVEV (reference sequence). CDR3: CASSSSGQNYNEQFF.

This clonotype was observed at least ten times. V gene TRBV5-1 combines with J gene TRBJ2-1; tentatively, D is TRBD2 (6 bases). From germline, CDR1 is SGHRS and CDR2 YFSETQ. CDR3 length equals 13 residues. V was clipped by 4 bases and J by 4 bases, with 9 bases between them. The CDR3 DNA sequence: TGCGCCAGCAGCCCCGGGGGATACAATGAGCAGTTCTTC. Translating gives CASSPGGYNEQFF.

The rearrangement links TRBV20-1 to TRBJ2-5; the D gene could be TRBD1 or TRBD2 (5 bases each). The CDR3 sequence is 12 residues long. With 3 bases removed from V and 10 bases from J, the gap between germline ends came to 15 bases. Germline CDR1 is DFQATT and CDR2 is SNEGSKA (reference sequence). CDR3 region: CSASRGKEGQYF. For the CDR3, the DNA is TGCAGTGCTAGTCGGGGCAAAGAGGGCCAGTACTTC.

In this sample, this clonotype turned up once. J is TRBJ2-3 and V is TRBV11-2; 12 positions match TRBD1. The germline CDR1 and CDR2 sequences are SGHAT and FQNNGV. Unmatched junction bases numbered 11, after V lost 5 bases and J lost 2 bases. The CDR3 sequence is 18 residues long. Written as DNA, the CDR3 is TGTGCCAGCAGCCCCAGGGACAGGGGGCGGAGGGACACAGATACGCAGTATTTT. Residues: CASSPRDRGRRDTDTQYF.

V gene TRBV7-2 combines with J gene TRBJ2-7, with 8 positions matching TRBD2. Germline V gives CDR1 SGHTA, CDR2 FQGNSA. This CDR3 contains 15 residues. V gave up 5 bases and J gave up 0 bases; unmatched junction bases: 6. The CDR3 spells CASSPRGVDSYEQYF. Here the CDR3 DNA reads TGTGCCAGCAGCCCGCGGGGGGTCGACTCCTACGAGCAGTACTTC.

The chain links TRBV7-7 to TRBJ2-1, with D uncertain. The CDR3 length is 13 residues. The V end was cut by 5 bases, the J end by 7 bases, with 12 bases between. Germline CDR1 and CDR2: SSHAT and FNYEAQ (reference sequence). The CDR3 sequence: CASSPHPTNEQFF. The CDR3 DNA follows: TGTGCCAGCAGCCCTCACCCGACGAATGAGCAGTTCTTC. The full variable domain, with the rest looked up from reference TRBV7-7 and TRBJ2-1, is GAGVSQSPRYKVTKRGQDVTLRCDPISSHATLYWYQQALGQGPEFLTYFNYEAQPDKSGLPSDRFSAERPEGSISTLTIQRTEQRDSAMYRCASSPHPTNEQFFGPGTRLTVL.

This clonotype was observed a handful of times. The chain carries TRBV4-2 and TRBJ2-1, with a possible D match to TRBD2 (7 bases). Germline values: CDR1 LGHNA, CDR2 YNFKEQ. V was cut by 0 bases and J by 6 bases, with 15 bases left in between. This CDR3 is built from 16 residues. The CDR3 DNA follows: TGTGCCAGCAGCCAAGATGGGGGGGGCCCCTCCAATGAGCAGTTCTTC. Protein sequence: CASSQDGGGPSNEQFF.

The chain recombines TRBV9 with TRBJ2-1; a weak D match, TRBD1 (5 bases). The V and J ends lost 0 bases and 9 bases respectively, with 13 bases between them. In germline, CDR1 is SGDLS, CDR2 YYNGEE. CDR3 length equals 14 residues. DNA for the CDR3: TGTGCCAGCAGCGTAGGAGGTACCAGGGTTGAGCAGTTCTTC. Encoded protein: CASSVGGTRVEQFF.

The chain employs TRBV27 and TRBJ1-5, with a weak D call TRBD1 (5 bases). V was cut by 2 bases and J by 0 bases, with 11 bases left in between. This CDR3 has 16 residues. CDR1 is MNHEY and CDR2 is SMNVEV in the germline V gene (reference sequence). The CDR3 loop reads CASSLGRGFSNQPQHF. CDR3 nucleotides: TGTGCCAGCAGTTTAGGGAGGGGATTTAGCAATCAGCCCCAGCATTTT.